This TCR beta chain was sequenced during a study of vaccination and CD4 T cells after COVID-19. Treatment reported: approximately nine-day PBMC culture with coronavirus spike peptide pools or control peptides (ViraFEST assay). This CDR3 is 14 amino acids long. Germline V gene data show CDR1 as DFQATT and CDR2 as SNEGSKA (reference sequence). The trim removed 6 bases at V and 1 base at J, leaving 8 bases unmatched. Sequencing of cultured CD4+ T cell DNA used the Oncomine TCR Beta short-read assay. TCRdb redid the calling of the PCR reads with MiXCR, one entry per CDR3 protein. The sample includes around 15,000 distinct CDR3 sequences, about 55% seen only once; the top ten take around an eighth. This clonotype was seen only once. Its antigen is as yet unknown.

This chain links TRBV20-1 with TRBJ2-5; 7 nucleotides line up with TRBD1. The source material was CD4+ T cells from blood, cultured in vitro. The receptor's source is a human donor who had recovered from COVID-19. This chain's CDR3 is CSAHGDSRQETQYF. For the CDR3, the DNA is TGCAGTGCGCACGGGGACAGCCGCCAAGAGACCCAGTACTTC.